This TCR beta chain stems from a study of cytomegalovirus exposure and HLA in healthy donors. Deletions cut 5 bases from V and 8 bases from J, with 13 bases between. Germline V CDR1 and CDR2: MDHEN, SYDVKM. This CDR3 comprises 14 residues. Concerning this clone: The antigen remains unidentified.

This PCR relied on a set of 60 Vbeta primers and 13 Jbeta primers. TCRdb's copy holds only in-frame clones and misses some; the assay was immunoSEQ multiplex PCR. The sample lists about 150,000 clones; around 77% were seen once. Study-wide results and limits: TCR beta V- and J-gene trimming was later associated with a missense DCLRE1C variant. An Asian-associated ancestry cluster reportedly showed fewer N-insertions than the approximately 600-donor mean in a later analysis.

The sample was PBMCs. This receptor was obtained from a woman aged 45-65 years in good health and CMV-seropositive. This chain uses TRBV28 with TRBJ1-6; D gene unclear. CDR3 nucleotide sequence: TGTGCCAGCAGTCTCGGAGGGAGGGATTCACCCCTCCACTTT. Encoded protein: CASSLGGRDSPLHF.